The 2 T cell receptor beta chains given below trace back to one sample, sequenced in a study of T cell responses to AZD1222 COVID-19 vaccine. Libraries were prepared by immunoSEQ multiplex PCR; TCRdb keeps only in-frame clonotypes and omits some of them. Of 100,000 to 120,000 clones detected, about four fifths appear once; the ten largest clones hold 4% to 5%. This specimen was peripheral blood, taken on day 0 of AZD1222 vaccination. The receptors stem from an adult in good health.

V and J are TRBV3-1 (or the pseudogene TRBV3-2) and TRBJ2-3, with 7 bases matching TRBD2. The length of the CDR3 is 14 residues. Germline assignment: CDR1 LGHDT and CDR2 YNNKEL (reference sequence). With V trimmed by 4 bases and J by 9 bases, 10 bases remained unmatched. The CDR3 coding sequence is TGTGCCAGCAGCCTAGGGACTACCATCAAAACGCAGTATTTT. It yields the protein CASSLGTTIKTQYF.

This clone was picked up a small number of times. The chain couples TRBV6-2 or TRBV6-3 to TRBJ2-1, with D perhaps matching TRBD1 (6 bases). Germline V CDR1 and CDR2: MNHEY, SVGEGT. V gave up 5 bases and J gave up 2 bases, with 13 bases separating them. The CDR3 is 15 amino acids. CDR3 nucleotide sequence: TGTGCCAGCAGTCGCCCCGGGACAACCTACAATGAGCAGTTCTTC. Encoded protein: CASSRPGTTYNEQFF.